These T cell receptor beta chains were read from a single sample in a study of blood T cell repertoires in COVID-19. Produced via immunoSEQ multiplex PCR; TCRdb's table is partial and in-frame only. The top ten clones hold less than 3.5% of a sample with some 300,000 clones, about nine tenths of them seen once. Sequenced material: PBMCs or T cells enriched from blood (not recorded which). The receptors shown here come from a woman aged 45-65 years who had been exposed to COVID-19. Both conserved end residues are trimmed from each CDR3. Fields, in order: J gene, V gene, D gene, CDR3 protein. A D gene is named only where the DNA matches it firmly.

J: TRBJ2-3; V: TRBV28; D: TRBD1; CDR3: ASSHRRTGRSTDTQY
J: TRBJ2-7; V: TRBV4-1; D: TRBD1; CDR3: ASRRDRGTYEQY
J: TRBJ1-2; V: TRBV5-1; D: NA; CDR3: ASSLDGSYGYT
J: TRBJ2-5; V: TRBV9; D: TRBD2; CDR3: ASSVGEGRQTQY
J: TRBJ2-2; V: TRBV5-1; D: NA; CDR3: ASSLGPGFGVSTGELF
J: TRBJ2-1; V: TRBV18; D: NA; CDR3: ASSPLKAGLASLIISEQF
J: TRBJ2-7; V: TRBV27; D: TRBD2; CDR3: ASSLRGGGAYEQY
J: TRBJ2-7; V: TRBV3-1/TRBV3-2; D: NA; CDR3: ASSQDGGVSEQY
J: TRBJ2-5; V: TRBV5-5; D: TRBD2; CDR3: ASSLSSGGVRETQY
J: TRBJ2-2; V: TRBV3-1/TRBV3-2; D: NA; CDR3: ASTSAAGGNTGELF
J: TRBJ1-2; V: TRBV10-3; D: TRBD1; CDR3: AIIKDRGGEGYT
J: TRBJ2-2; V: TRBV5-1; D: NA; CDR3: ASSFGGFGTGELF
J: TRBJ1-5; V: TRBV10-3; D: NA; CDR3: AISESLTPGANQPQH
J: TRBJ1-4; V: TRBV5-1; D: TRBD1; CDR3: ASSAGTGSEKLF
J: TRBJ1-6; V: TRBV3-1/TRBV3-2; D: TRBD1; CDR3: ASTLRGLVSPLH
J: TRBJ2-3; V: TRBV19; D: TRBD2; CDR3: ASSVSGGGDTQY
J: TRBJ2-1; V: TRBV10-3; D: NA; CDR3: AISGGTSTYNEQF
J: TRBJ2-7; V: TRBV5-1; D: NA; CDR3: ASSMDGSSYEQY
J: TRBJ2-3; V: TRBV11-2; D: NA; CDR3: ASSSRVGKDTQY
J: TRBJ2-1; V: TRBV5-4; D: TRBD2; CDR3: ASSNSGSSYNEQF
J: TRBJ1-1; V: TRBV27; D: TRBD1; CDR3: ASRKQGGDTEAF
J: TRBJ2-4; V: TRBV28; D: TRBD1; CDR3: ASSLVPGGETKNIQY
J: TRBJ2-3; V: TRBV4-1; D: NA; CDR3: ASSQGRTSDTQY
J: TRBJ2-7; V: TRBV2; D: NA; CDR3: ASSPAYEQY
J: TRBJ2-3; V: TRBV4-2; D: NA; CDR3: ASSQDRQGTDTQY
J: TRBJ2-3; V: TRBV6-1; D: TRBD1; CDR3: ASSDGTGGADTQY